This T cell receptor (beta chain) was recorded in a study of CD8+ T cells in alopecia areata. Overall study context: Treated patients received oral tofacitinib, 5 to 10 mg twice daily.

Study conclusions and caveats: Scalp samples also contribute reads from the resident alphabeta T cells found in normal skin. Tofacitinib produced a significant decrease in scalp clonality and in expanded CD8+ clones among the top 100. Many expanded lesional clones persisted during tofacitinib (in both scalp and blood).

Treatment denoted: oral pan-JAK inhibitor, 5-10 mg twice daily. Following extraction, RNA underwent reverse transcription to cDNA, which served as the sequencing template. Sequencing used immunoSEQ multiplex PCR; TCRdb keeps in-frame clones, though not all of them. Seen here are about 190,000 clones, about 60% observed once, and the top ten hold about 0.69%. Germline assignment: CDR1 MNHEY and CDR2 SMNVEV (reference sequence). V was clipped by 5 bases and J by 4 bases; unmatched bases: 7. The CDR3 runs 14 residues. About this clone itself: What it binds is unknown.

This chain uses TRBV27 with TRBJ1-1, with 7 bases that match TRBD1. The sequencing here drew on CD4+ T cells sorted from blood, taken at week 4, from a patient treated with tofacitinib. The receptor's source is a human donor with alopecia areata. For the CDR3, the DNA is TGTGCCAGCAGTAACACCAGGGGGGGCACTGAAGCTTTCTTT. Translating gives CASSNTRGGTEAFF.